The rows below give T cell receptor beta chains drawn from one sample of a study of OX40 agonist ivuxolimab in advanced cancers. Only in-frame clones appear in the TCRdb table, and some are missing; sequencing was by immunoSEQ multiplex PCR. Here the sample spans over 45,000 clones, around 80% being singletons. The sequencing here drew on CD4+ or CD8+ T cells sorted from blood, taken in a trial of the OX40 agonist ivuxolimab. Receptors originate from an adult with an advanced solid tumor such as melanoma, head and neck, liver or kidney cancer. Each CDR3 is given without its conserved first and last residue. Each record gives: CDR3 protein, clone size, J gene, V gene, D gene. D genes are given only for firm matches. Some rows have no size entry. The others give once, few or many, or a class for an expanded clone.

CDR3: ASSLDPARAYEQY
size: few
J: TRBJ2-7
V: TRBV11-2
D: NA

CDR3: ASSIQGGNQPQH
size: NA
J: TRBJ1-5
V: TRBV6-5
D: TRBD1

CDR3: ASSVTGSRGTDTQY
size: few
J: TRBJ2-3
V: TRBV7-9
D: NA

CDR3: ASSLSGMWTEAF
size: NA
J: TRBJ1-1
V: TRBV7-2
D: NA

CDR3: ASMKGPNNYNEQF
size: NA
J: TRBJ2-1
V: TRBV5-1
D: NA

CDR3: ASSQVPLSSGGADTQY
size: NA
J: TRBJ2-3
V: TRBV4-1
D: TRBD2

CDR3: ASSRDGTYEQY
size: NA
J: TRBJ2-7
V: TRBV2
D: NA

CDR3: ASRRDYEQY
size: NA
J: TRBJ2-7
V: TRBV6-5
D: NA

CDR3: ASSITVNRGGVTQY
size: NA
J: TRBJ2-5
V: TRBV19
D: NA

CDR3: ASSEYGTVSPLH
size: NA
J: TRBJ1-6
V: TRBV25-1
D: TRBD1

CDR3: ASSEKQIFSDEQF
size: few
J: TRBJ2-1
V: TRBV7-8
D: NA

CDR3: SAIRGREAF
size: NA
J: TRBJ1-1
V: TRBV20-1
D: NA

CDR3: ASSYPQPQH
size: NA
J: TRBJ1-5
V: TRBV6-6
D: NA

CDR3: ASRRQGYGYT
size: NA
J: TRBJ1-2
V: TRBV11-2
D: TRBD1

CDR3: ASRWGNQPQH
size: NA
J: TRBJ1-5
V: TRBV6-5
D: NA

CDR3: ASSLDVPWGASRNEQF
size: NA
J: TRBJ2-1
V: TRBV5-8
D: NA

CDR3: ASGTSGGTDTQY
size: NA
J: TRBJ2-3
V: TRBV5-1
D: TRBD2

CDR3: ASSRGLAGGEQY
size: NA
J: NA
V: TRBV7-2
D: TRBD2

CDR3: ASSQSKWDYGYT
size: NA
J: TRBJ1-2
V: TRBV19
D: NA

CDR3: ASRPRQGLGTEAF
size: NA
J: TRBJ1-1
V: TRBV19
D: TRBD1

CDR3: ASSPLSGVTDTQY
size: NA
J: TRBJ2-3
V: TRBV7-8
D: NA

CDR3: ASSTARMVWGPQETQY
size: NA
J: TRBJ2-5
V: TRBV5-1
D: NA

CDR3: ASSLAGLVGYGYT
size: NA
J: TRBJ1-2
V: TRBV7-2
D: NA

CDR3: SARAGGKQY
size: NA
J: TRBJ2-3
V: TRBV20-1
D: NA

CDR3: SVRRQGMDNEQF
size: NA
J: TRBJ2-1
V: TRBV29-1
D: TRBD1

CDR3: ASSKVRAGLYNEQF
size: NA
J: TRBJ2-1
V: TRBV19
D: NA

CDR3: SARKDYGYT
size: NA
J: TRBJ1-2
V: TRBV20-1
D: NA

CDR3: ASSSEADSPLH
size: few
J: TRBJ1-6
V: TRBV2
D: NA

CDR3: ASTKDFASYEQY
size: NA
J: TRBJ2-7
V: TRBV7-2
D: NA

CDR3: AISDPRLGDLGEQF
size: NA
J: TRBJ2-1
V: TRBV10-3
D: NA

CDR3: ASRVDRDYGYT
size: NA
J: TRBJ1-2
V: TRBV6-5
D: TRBD1

CDR3: ASSVDLRGANTEAF
size: NA
J: TRBJ1-1
V: TRBV9
D: NA

CDR3: ASSLGQSQETQY
size: NA
J: TRBJ2-5
V: TRBV5-4
D: NA

CDR3: ASSQGNEQF
size: NA
J: TRBJ2-1
V: TRBV18
D: NA

CDR3: SGVAGGEGEQF
size: NA
J: TRBJ2-1
V: TRBV29-1
D: NA

CDR3: ASSLVDKVTDTQY
size: NA
J: TRBJ2-3
V: TRBV5-1
D: NA

CDR3: ASSLQTTDTQY
size: NA
J: TRBJ2-3
V: TRBV9
D: NA

CDR3: ASSYSDSAGTQY
size: few
J: TRBJ2-5
V: TRBV6-5
D: NA